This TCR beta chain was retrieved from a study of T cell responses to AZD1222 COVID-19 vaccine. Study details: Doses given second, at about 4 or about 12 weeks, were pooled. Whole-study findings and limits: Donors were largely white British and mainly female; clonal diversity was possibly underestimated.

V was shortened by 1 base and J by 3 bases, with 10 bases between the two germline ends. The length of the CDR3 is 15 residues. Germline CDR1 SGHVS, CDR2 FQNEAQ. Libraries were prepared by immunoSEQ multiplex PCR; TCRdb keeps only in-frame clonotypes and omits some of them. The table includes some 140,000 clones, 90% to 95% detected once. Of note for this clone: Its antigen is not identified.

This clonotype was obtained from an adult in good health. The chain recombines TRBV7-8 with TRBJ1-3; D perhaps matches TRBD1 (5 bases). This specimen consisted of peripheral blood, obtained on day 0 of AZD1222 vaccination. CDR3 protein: CASSLGTGGGNTIYF. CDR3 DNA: TGTGCCAGCAGCTTAGGCACAGGAGGTGGAAACACCATATATTTT.